This section outlines one T cell receptor (beta chain) sequence together with its context. The V end was cut by 0 bases, the J end by 4 bases, with 15 bases between. Germline CDR1 is SQVTM and CDR2 is ANQGSEA. The CDR3 is 15 amino acids. This sample was included in a study of memory CD4+ T cells and cytomegalovirus serostatus. The sort gate was single viable CD3+CD4+CD8-CD45RO+ cells for memory CD4+ T cells. Method: immunoSEQ multiplex PCR; TCRdb's copy keeps in-frame clones and lacks some. The sample has roughly 49,000 clones, roughly 78% seen once. The chain uses TRBV29-1 and TRBJ2-5, with a weak D call TRBD2 (6 bases). This TCR came from an adult in good health and CMV-seronegative. Sequenced sample: memory CD4+ T cells from blood. The CDR3 DNA reads as TGCAGCGTTGAAGAACAACTGGGGCGGGGAGAGACCCAGTACTTC. Amino acids: CSVEEQLGRGETQYF.